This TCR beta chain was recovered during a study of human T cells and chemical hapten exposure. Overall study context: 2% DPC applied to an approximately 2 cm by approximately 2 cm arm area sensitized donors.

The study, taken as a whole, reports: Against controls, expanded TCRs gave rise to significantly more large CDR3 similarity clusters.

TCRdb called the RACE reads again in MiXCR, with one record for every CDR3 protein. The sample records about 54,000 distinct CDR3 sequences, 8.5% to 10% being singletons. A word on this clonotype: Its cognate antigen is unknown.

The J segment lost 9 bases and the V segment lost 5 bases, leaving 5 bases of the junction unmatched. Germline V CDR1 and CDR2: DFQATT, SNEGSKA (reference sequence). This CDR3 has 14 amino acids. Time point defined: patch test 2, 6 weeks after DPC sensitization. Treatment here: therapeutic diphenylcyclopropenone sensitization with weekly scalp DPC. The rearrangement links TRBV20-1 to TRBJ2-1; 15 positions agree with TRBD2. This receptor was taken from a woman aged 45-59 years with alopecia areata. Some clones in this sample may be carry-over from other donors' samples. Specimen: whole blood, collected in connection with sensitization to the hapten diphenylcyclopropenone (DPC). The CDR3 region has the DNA TGCAGTGCTCCGCGGACTAGCGGGGGGGGTGAGCAGTTCTTC. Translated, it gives CSAPRTSGGGEQFF.